These 9 T cell receptor beta chains were all obtained from the same sample, sequenced in a study of T cell repertoires in cytomegalovirus infection. TCRdb analysed the reads with MiXCR anew, one entry per CDR3 protein. The table has some 250,000 distinct CDR3 sequences, roughly 9% seen once. Sequenced material: PBMCs. These receptors came from a human donor in good health (CMV status not recorded). Some clones in this sample may be carry-over from other donors' samples.

This clonotype was recorded many times. The CDR3 nucleotides read TGTGCCAGCGGCAGGACAGCGTCCGGGCCCCTCCACTTT. As protein: CASGRTASGPLHF. The rearrangement uses TRBV3-1 and TRBJ1-6, with D perhaps matching TRBD1 (6 bases). Trimming removed 8 bases from V and 13 bases from J, with 18 bases in between. The length of the CDR3 is 13 residues. Germline-derived CDR1 and CDR2 are LGHDT and YNNKEL (reference sequence). Supplemented by reference TRBV3-1 and TRBJ1-6, the full variable domain reads DTAVSQTPKYLVTQMGNDKSIKCEQNLGHDTMYWYKQDSKKFLKIMFSYNNKELIINETVPNRFSPKSPDKAHLNLHINSLELGDSAVYFCASGRTASGPLHFGNGTRLTVT.

The gene calls are TRBV15 and TRBJ1-2, with D possibly being TRBD1 (5 bases). Germline assignment: CDR1 LNHNV and CDR2 YYDKDF (reference sequence). The V and J ends lost 8 bases and 8 bases respectively, with 12 bases between them. The CDR3 totals 11 residues. CDR3 DNA: TGTGCCACCCGGGGGATTGGGGGCTACACCTTC. Translated, it gives CATRGIGGYTF.

At least ten counts were recorded for this clonotype. V is TRBV20-1 and J is TRBJ1-2; TRBD1 is a possible D gene (5 bases). Germline V gives CDR1 DFQATT, CDR2 SNEGSKA (reference sequence). Trimming cost V 5 bases and J 3 bases, with 13 bases left between them. This CDR3 has 13 amino acids. The CDR3 loop is CSAFDSRYYGYTF. The CDR3, as DNA: TGCAGTGCTTTCGACAGCCGGTACTATGGCTACACCTTC.

This clonotype has at least ten counts. The rearrangement joins TRBV7-2 to TRBJ2-1; possibly TRBD2 for D (5 bases). Trimming stripped 2 bases from V and 9 bases from J, with 11 bases between. Germline-derived CDR1 and CDR2 are SGHTA and FQGNSA. This CDR3 spans 13 amino acids. DNA of the CDR3: TGTGCCAGCAGCTTAAGCCCGAGCGGTGAGCAGTTCTTC. Its protein product is CASSLSPSGEQFF.

Many counts were recorded for this clonotype. The rearrangement uses TRBV7-6 and TRBJ2-5, with 9 bases identical to TRBD2. V dropped 4 bases and J dropped 5; count of bases not matched to a gene: 11. The CDR3 contains 16 residues. CDR1 SGHVS and CDR2 FNYEAQ come from the germline V gene. The CDR3 DNA reads TGTGCCAGCAGCTCCGGAGGCGGGGGGGCCGGGGAGACCCAGTACTTC. Its translation is CASSSGGGGAGETQYF.

V usage is TRBV28 and J usage is TRBJ1-4; possibly TRBD1 for D (6 bases). The germline V gene encodes CDR1 MDHEN and CDR2 SYDVKM. The CDR3 is made up of 14 amino acids. The V end lost 4 bases, the J end lost 7 bases, and 13 bases lay between the germline ends. As DNA, the CDR3 is TGTGCCAGCAGTTCCCACGGGACATTTGAAAAACTGTTTTTT. This codes for CASSSHGTFEKLFF.

This clonotype was observed a handful of times. The CDR3 nucleotides are TGTGCCAGCAGAACCCTACCCGGGGGGGCTAGCTCCTATAATTCACCCCTCCACTTT. Encoded protein: CASRTLPGGASSYNSPLHF. The V call is TRBV28, the J call TRBJ1-6; D possibly corresponds to TRBD1 (6 bases). Germline V gene lookup returns CDR1 MDHEN and CDR2 SYDVKM. V was trimmed by 6 bases and J by 0 bases, leaving 21 bases between them. The CDR3 length is 19 residues.

Ten or more counts support this clonotype. The CDR3 spells CASSLWVQETQYF. The DNA of the CDR3 is TGTGCCAGCAGCCTTTGGGTACAAGAGACCCAGTACTTC. This rearrangement joins TRBV7-2 to TRBJ2-5; D is uncertain. CDR3 length equals 13 residues. Germline V lookup: CDR1 SGHTA, CDR2 FQGNSA. Trimming left V 5 bases short and J 2 bases short, with 9 bases between. Supplemented by reference TRBV7-2 and TRBJ2-5, the full variable domain reads GAGVSQSPSNKVTEKGKDVELRCDPISGHTALYWYRQSLGQGLEFLIYFQGNSAPDKSGLPSDRFSAERTGGSVSTLTIQRTQQEDSAVYLCASSLWVQETQYFGPGTRLLVL.

This clonotype was found many times. The J gene is TRBJ1-2, the V gene TRBV7-2; D not certain. The CDR3 consists of 14 residues. The germline V gene encodes CDR1 SGHTA and CDR2 FQGNSA. V lost 1 base to trimming and J lost 2 bases, with 8 bases between them. The CDR3 reads CASSLERKNYGYTF. As DNA, the CDR3 is TGTGCCAGCAGCTTAGAACGGAAAAACTATGGCTACACCTTC.